These 4 T cell receptor beta chains originate from one sample sequenced in a study of shared clonotypes between healthy human individuals. Naive CD8 cells, CD45RO-negative and positively selected for CCR7, excluded terminally differentiated effector memory CD45RA+ cells. Repertoires were generated with immunoSEQ multiplex PCR, while TCRdb's copy carries only in-frame clones and drops some. The sample contains approximately 1.9 million clones, around 95% of which appear only once. Sequencing was performed on naive CD8+ T cells from PBMCs. These receptors all stem from a young man in good health. Some clones in this sample may be carry-over from other donors' samples.

This clone was found once. This rearrangement joins TRBV7-3 to TRBJ2-1; 8 nucleotides line up with TRBD1. This CDR3 is built from 15 residues. Germline CDR1 and CDR2: SGHTA and FQGTGA. The junction had 2 bases not matched to a gene; V was cut back by 1 base and J by 3 bases. CDR3 sequence (DNA): TGTGCCAGCAGCTTAAACAGGGGGGACTACAATGAGCAGTTCTTC. Its translation: CASSLNRGDYNEQFF.

The chain employs TRBV27 and TRBJ1-2; 10 bases map to TRBD1. In germline, CDR1 is MNHEY, CDR2 SMNVEV (reference sequence). Germline trimming cut 6 bases from V and 3 bases from J; bases unmatched to any gene: 16. The CDR3 covers 18 residues. The CDR3 region has the DNA TGTGCCAGCAGCGAAGTTACGTCGACAGGGGGCTTGTACTATGGCTACACCTTC. As protein: CASSEVTSTGGLYYGYTF.

The V and J genes are TRBV5-6 and TRBJ2-1; TRBD2 agrees at 7 bases. The CDR3 runs 15 residues. The V gene end was trimmed by 4 bases and the J gene end by 4 bases; junction bases not matched to a gene: 8. The V gene's germline CDR1 is SGHDT and CDR2 YYEEEE. The chain's CDR3 is CASSTLGSGYNEQFF. The CDR3 DNA reads TGTGCCAGCAGCACGCTAGGTAGCGGGTACAATGAGCAGTTCTTC.

The chain joins TRBV10-1 to TRBJ2-1; 10 bases are a match to TRBD2. This CDR3 spans 15 amino acids. Germline assignment: CDR1 WNHNN and CDR2 SYGVQD (reference sequence). V shed 8 bases, J shed 9 bases, and the junction held 13 bases outside the gene matches. The DNA of the CDR3 is TGCGCCAGCTCCGGGAGGCTAGCGGGAGTCAGTGAGCAGTTCTTC. It yields the protein CASSGRLAGVSEQFF.